These 25 T cell receptor beta chains were all obtained from the same sample, sequenced in a study of T-cell memory formation after mild COVID-19. In TCRdb, the 5' RACE reads were re-called with MiXCR into one record per CDR3 protein. The sample carries about 560,000 distinct CDR3 sequences, 15% to 20% recorded once. Sequencing used PBMCs or a T cell subset sorted from them (not recorded which). The origin of the receptors is an adult woman who had mild COVID-19 (a few samples of this study predate the infection). Cell type and time point are not known.

CDR3 loop: CASSPPIQETQYF. The DNA of the CDR3 is TGTGCCAGCTCACCACCGATACAAGAGACCCAGTACTTC. This chain joins TRBV18 and TRBJ2-5; no firm D call. There are 13 residues in the CDR3. V lost 0 bases and J lost 2, with 4 bases in between. CDR1 and CDR2 (germline): KGHSH, LQKENI. Together with reference TRBV18 and TRBJ2-5, the CDR3 gives the full variable domain: NAGVMQNPRHLVRRRGQEARLRCSPMKGHSHVYWYRQLPEEGLKFMVYLQKENIIDESGMPKERFSAEFPKEGPSILRIQQVVRGDSAAYFCASSPPIQETQYFGPGTRLLVL.

The chain is built from TRBV4-1 and TRBJ2-6; D gene ambiguous. The CDR3 sequence is 16 residues long. Deletions cut 0 bases from V and 0 bases from J, with 6 bases between. Germline V gene sequence: CDR1 MGHRA, CDR2 YSYEKL. DNA for the CDR3: TGCGCCAGCAGCCAAGACCCACCCTCTGGGGCCAACGTCCTGACTTTC. This translates into CASSQDPPSGANVLTF.

The gene calls are TRBV4-1 and TRBJ2-3; 11 nucleotides align to TRBD2. The CDR3 spans 16 residues. Germline assignment: CDR1 MGHRA and CDR2 YSYEKL. Trimming cost V 1 base and J 6 bases; bases outside gene matches: 6. CDR3 loop: CASSQVLAGGSDTQYF. Here the CDR3 DNA reads TGCGCCAGCAGCCAAGTTCTAGCGGGGGGCAGTGATACGCAGTATTTT.

The rearrangement uses TRBV7-6 and TRBJ2-7; D gene unclear. In germline, CDR1 is SGHVS, CDR2 FNYEAQ. CDR3 length equals 13 residues. Deletions cut 5 bases from V and 0 bases from J, with 8 bases between. CDR3 sequence reads: CASSARISYEQYF. The CDR3 DNA is TGTGCCAGCAGCGCCCGGATCTCCTACGAGCAGTACTTC.

The chain's CDR3 is CAIAEGASTDTQYF. The CDR3 DNA sequence: TGTGCCATCGCGGAGGGAGCTAGCACAGATACGCAGTATTTT. The rearrangement uses TRBV10-3 and TRBJ2-3; a weak D match, TRBD2 (6 bases). CDR1 and CDR2 (germline): ENHRY, SYGVKD. The ends were cut back, 8 bases at V and 0 bases at J, with 12 bases in the middle. The CDR3 sequence is 14 residues long.

This clonotype was found a few times. The chain recombines TRBV12-5 with TRBJ2-1; TRBD2 aligns across 13 bases. Trimming cost V 1 base and J 4 bases; bases outside gene matches: 7. CDR3 length: 18 amino acids. Germline V lookup: CDR1 LGHNT, CDR2 FRNRAP. CDR3 sequence reads: CASGLAPGTSGVYNEQFF. CDR3 nucleotide sequence: TGTGCTAGTGGTTTGGCACCAGGGACTAGCGGGGTTTACAATGAGCAGTTCTTC.

The V gene is TRBV12-3 or TRBV12-4, the J gene TRBJ2-2; 11 bases agree with TRBD1. This CDR3 contains 15 residues. Trimming removed 5 bases from V and 6 bases from J; junction bases left unmatched: 5. The CDR3 coding sequence is TGTGCCAGCAGTCGGACAGGGGGCTCTGCCGGGGAGCTGTTTTTT. This encodes CASSRTGGSAGELFF.

This clonotype was detected only a few times. The chain carries TRBV9 and TRBJ2-7; the match to TRBD1 covers 9 bases. V was clipped by 2 bases and J by 0 bases; unmatched bases: 3. Germline values: CDR1 SGDLS, CDR2 YYNGEE. This CDR3 is 15 amino acids long. The CDR3 loop reads CASSVETGGSYEQYF. The DNA of the CDR3 is TGTGCCAGCAGCGTGGAGACAGGGGGCTCCTACGAGCAGTACTTC. Drawing the rest from reference TRBV9 and TRBJ2-7, the complete variable domain is DSGVTQTPKHLITATGQRVTLRCSPRSGDLSVYWYQQSLDQGLQFLIQYYNGEERAKGNILERFSAQQFPDLHSELNLSSLELGDSALYFCASSVETGGSYEQYFGPGTRLTVT.

The J gene is TRBJ2-1, the V gene TRBV5-1; D remains unclear. Germline V gene data show CDR1 as SGHRS and CDR2 as YFSETQ. The CDR3 spans 14 residues. V was clipped by 2 bases and J by 6 bases, with 12 bases between them. The CDR3 region is CASSFNSPRNEQFF. For the CDR3, the DNA is TGCGCCAGCAGCTTCAACAGCCCTCGCAATGAGCAGTTCTTC.

The table lists this clonotype with a few counts. The rearrangement joins TRBV18 to TRBJ1-1; a weak D match, TRBD1 (6 bases). The CDR3 extends over 15 amino acids. V lost 2 bases to trimming and J lost 0 bases, with 10 bases between them. Germline CDR1 and CDR2: KGHSH and LQKENI. In nucleotides, the CDR3 is TGTGCCAGCTCACCATCCAGGGACATGAACACTGAAGCTTTCTTT. The encoded protein is CASSPSRDMNTEAFF.

The V and J genes are TRBV5-1 and TRBJ2-3; a weak D match, TRBD2 (6 bases). Germline V gives CDR1 SGHRS, CDR2 YFSETQ. The CDR3 is 16 amino acids. Trimming pared 5 bases from V and 6 bases from J, leaving 22 bases between. CDR3 sequence reads: CASRLFGTVISDTQYF. In nucleotides, the CDR3 is TGCGCCAGCAGACTATTCGGGACTGTAATTTCGGATACGCAGTATTTT.

This clonotype came up a few times. The CDR3 region is CATSDSSPTGDTQYF. CDR3 DNA sequence: TGTGCCACCAGTGACAGCTCTCCGACCGGAGATACGCAGTATTTT. This rearrangement joins TRBV24-1 to TRBJ2-3; D is unclear. Per the germline V gene, CDR1 is KGHDR and CDR2 is SFDVKD. Trimming pared 4 bases from V and 5 bases from J, leaving 15 bases between. This CDR3 has 15 residues.

This clonotype has just a few counts. The rearrangement uses TRBV6-5 and TRBJ2-5, with D uncertain. The CDR3 is 12 residues long. Germline V gene sequence: CDR1 MNHEY, CDR2 SVGAGI. Trimming cost V 2 bases and J 7 bases, with 8 bases left between them. The CDR3 loop is CASSYRVGTQYF. CDR3 bases: TGTGCCAGCAGTTACCGGGTCGGGACCCAGTACTTC.

The CDR3 here is CASSSSGTYSYNEQFF. DNA for the CDR3: TGTGCCAGCAGCTCATCCGGGACCTACTCCTACAATGAGCAGTTCTTC. This chain joins TRBV9 and TRBJ2-1, with D perhaps given as TRBD1 or TRBD2 (5 bases each). The CDR3 has 16 residues. Germline loops: CDR1 SGDLS, CDR2 YYNGEE. The germline V and J ends were trimmed by 4 bases and 0 bases, with 14 bases remaining between them.

This clonotype appeared a few times. The gene calls are TRBV15 and TRBJ2-5, with D perhaps being TRBD1 or TRBD2 (5 bases each). Trimming took 6 bases from V and 2 from J, leaving 16 bases between them. CDR3 length: 15 residues. Germline-derived CDR1 and CDR2 are LNHNV and YYDKDF (reference sequence). CDR3 loop: CATRTLGAGQETQYF. CDR3 nucleotide sequence: TGTGCCACCAGGACACTCGGGGCAGGGCAAGAGACCCAGTACTTC.

This clonotype was detected only a few times. The chain joins TRBV4-1 to TRBJ2-3; either TRBD1 or TRBD2 may fit D (6 bases each). CDR3 size: 18 residues. The germline V gene has CDR1 MGHRA and CDR2 YSYEKL. V gave up 2 bases and J gave up 4 bases, with 22 bases separating them. The DNA for the CDR3 is TGCGCCAGCAGCCAACTACCGCCCGGGGGCGCAGCCTCAGATACGCAGTATTTT. It encodes CASSQLPPGGAASDTQYF.

In its sample, this clonotype was seen a few times. J is TRBJ1-3 and V is TRBV19; 8 nucleotides line up with TRBD1. V was pared by 5 bases and J by 10 bases, with 13 bases of the junction left unmatched. Germline CDR1 and CDR2: LNHDA and SQIVND (reference sequence). The CDR3 runs 15 residues. CDR3 in DNA: TGTGCCAGTAGTCCGGGACAGGAAGTTGGTGGGACCATATATTTT. It codes for CASSPGQEVGGTIYF.

In its sample, this clonotype was seen a few times. The chain joins TRBV6-6 to TRBJ2-2; maybe TRBD2 (5 bases). The CDR3 contains 14 residues. Per the germline V gene, CDR1 is MNHNY and CDR2 is SVGAGI (reference sequence). The germline V and J ends were trimmed by 6 bases and 6 bases, with 14 bases remaining between them. Written as DNA, the CDR3 is TGTGCCAGCAGGGTGGACGGGGAGTCCGGGGAGCTGTTTTTT. It is translated as CASRVDGESGELFF.

The V and J genes are TRBV7-9 and TRBJ2-5; a weak D match, TRBD2 (6 bases). CDR3 length: 14 amino acids. CDR1 and CDR2 from the germline V gene are SEHNR and FQNEAQ (reference sequence). Trimming removed 8 bases at V and 5 bases at J, with 18 bases between. The CDR3, as DNA: TGTGCCAGCCCAAAACTTGGGAGGACGGAGACCCAGTACTTC. Translation: CASPKLGRTETQYF.

J is TRBJ2-7 and V is TRBV30; TRBD1 matches at 8 bases. The CDR3 extends over 12 amino acids. J gave up 5 bases and V 5 bases, and 5 bases lay outside the gene matches. Germline-derived CDR1 and CDR2 are GTSNPN and SVGIG (reference sequence). CDR3 coding DNA: TGTGCCTGGGACAGGGGCACCCACGAGCAGTACTTC. It yields the protein CAWDRGTHEQYF.

The rearrangement joins TRBV18 to TRBJ2-3; 10 bases fit TRBD1. The CDR3 has 15 residues. The junction had 4 bases not matched to a gene; V was cut back by 4 bases and J by 3 bases. Germline V gene sequence: CDR1 KGHSH, CDR2 LQKENI. DNA for the CDR3: TGTGCCAGCTCACTGACAGGGGGCCCGACAGATACGCAGTATTTT. Its protein product is CASSLTGGPTDTQYF.

The chain combines TRBV3-1 with TRBJ2-1; 8 bases match TRBD2. The CDR3 contains 17 residues. CDR1 and CDR2 (germline): LGHDT, YNNKEL (reference sequence). The junction had 12 bases not matched to a gene; V was cut back by 8 bases and J by 0 bases. The CDR3 DNA follows: TGTGCCAGCCGGGGGGGGCTGGGACTGGGCTCCTACAATGAGCAGTTCTTC. This encodes CASRGGLGLGSYNEQFF.

In this sample, this clonotype turned up a few times. The rearrangement uses TRBV10-3 and TRBJ2-7; 7 nucleotides agree with TRBD1. V lost 4 bases and J lost 0; bases outside the gene matches: 3. CDR3 size: 14 residues. Germline lookup yields CDR1 ENHRY and CDR2 SYGVKD. This CDR3 reads CAISGQGSSYEQYF. CDR3 DNA sequence: TGTGCCATCAGTGGACAGGGTAGCTCCTACGAGCAGTACTTC.

The rearrangement joins TRBV25-1 to TRBJ1-1, with 8 bases lining up with TRBD1. The CDR3 covers 13 residues. Per the germline V gene, CDR1 is MGHDK and CDR2 is SYGVNS. V lost 5 bases to trimming and J lost 6 bases; unmatched junction nucleotides: 5. For the CDR3, the DNA is TGTGCCAGCAGTTATCAGGGGGCCCCTGAAGCTTTCTTT. Encoded protein: CASSYQGAPEAFF.

This clonotype was counted only a few times. The J gene is TRBJ2-1, the V gene TRBV12-3 or TRBV12-4, with D hard to call. The length of the CDR3 is 13 residues. V was cut by 6 bases and J by 0 bases, with 6 bases left in between. CDR3 in DNA: TGTGCCAGCAGGGGCTACTCCTACAATGAGCAGTTCTTC. Amino acids: CASRGYSYNEQFF.